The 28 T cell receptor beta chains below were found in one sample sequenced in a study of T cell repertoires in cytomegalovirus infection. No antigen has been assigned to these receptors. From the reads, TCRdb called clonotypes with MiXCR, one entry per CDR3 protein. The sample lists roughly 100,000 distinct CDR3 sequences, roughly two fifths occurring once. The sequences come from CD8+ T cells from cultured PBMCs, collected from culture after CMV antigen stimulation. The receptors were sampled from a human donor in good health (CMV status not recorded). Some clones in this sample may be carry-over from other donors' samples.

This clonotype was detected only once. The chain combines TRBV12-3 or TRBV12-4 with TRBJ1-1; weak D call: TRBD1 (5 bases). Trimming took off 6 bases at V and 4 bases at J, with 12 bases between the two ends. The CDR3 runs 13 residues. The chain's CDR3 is CASRYWDGTEAFF. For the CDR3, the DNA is TGTGCCAGCAGGTATTGGGACGGCACTGAAGCTTTCTTT.

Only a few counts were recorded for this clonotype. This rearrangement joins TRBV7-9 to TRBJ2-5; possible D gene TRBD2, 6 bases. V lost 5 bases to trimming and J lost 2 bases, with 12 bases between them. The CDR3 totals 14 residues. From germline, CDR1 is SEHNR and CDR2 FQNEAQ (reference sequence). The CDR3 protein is CASSAGTEQETQYF. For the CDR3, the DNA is TGTGCCAGCAGCGCCGGGACTGAACAAGAGACCCAGTACTTC.

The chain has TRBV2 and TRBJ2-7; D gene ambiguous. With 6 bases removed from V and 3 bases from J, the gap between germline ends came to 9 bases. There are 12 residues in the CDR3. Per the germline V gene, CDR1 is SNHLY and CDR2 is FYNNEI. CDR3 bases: TGTGCCAGCAGCGGACGGCGCTACGAGCAGTACTTC. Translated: CASSGRRYEQYF. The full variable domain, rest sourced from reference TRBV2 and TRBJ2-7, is EPEVTQTPSHQVTQMGQEVILRCVPISNHLYFYWYRQILGQKVEFLVSFYNNEISEKSEIFDDQFSVERPDGSNFTLKIRSTKLEDSAMYFCASSGRRYEQYFGPGTRLTVT.

CDR3 in DNA: TGTGCCAGCAGACATCGGGGGGAGCACACAGATACGCAGTATTTT. This codes for CASRHRGEHTDTQYF. The chain has TRBV7-9 and TRBJ2-3, with TRBD2 matching over 7 bases. The germline CDR1 and CDR2 sequences are SEHNR and FQNEAQ (reference sequence). The CDR3 is 15 residues long. The J segment lost 2 bases and the V segment lost 6 bases, leaving 8 bases of the junction unmatched.

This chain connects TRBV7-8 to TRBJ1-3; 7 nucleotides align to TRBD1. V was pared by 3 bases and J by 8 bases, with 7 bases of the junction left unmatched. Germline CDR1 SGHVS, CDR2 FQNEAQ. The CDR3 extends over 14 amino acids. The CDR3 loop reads CASSLTGMGDTIYF. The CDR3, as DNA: TGTGCCAGCAGCTTGACAGGGATGGGAGACACCATATATTTT. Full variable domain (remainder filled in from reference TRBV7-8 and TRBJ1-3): GAGVSQSPRYKVAKRGQDVALRCDPISGHVSLFWYQQALGQGPEFLTYFQNEAQLDKSGLPSDRFFAERPEGSVSTLKIQRTQQEDSAVYLCASSLTGMGDTIYFGEGSWLTVV.

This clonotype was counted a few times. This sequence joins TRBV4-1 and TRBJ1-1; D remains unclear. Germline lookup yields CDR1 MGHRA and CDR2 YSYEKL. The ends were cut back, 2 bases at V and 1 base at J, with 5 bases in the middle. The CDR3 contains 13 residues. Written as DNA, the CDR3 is TGCGCCAGCAGCCAAATGAGGAACACTGAAGCTTTCTTT. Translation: CASSQMRNTEAFF.

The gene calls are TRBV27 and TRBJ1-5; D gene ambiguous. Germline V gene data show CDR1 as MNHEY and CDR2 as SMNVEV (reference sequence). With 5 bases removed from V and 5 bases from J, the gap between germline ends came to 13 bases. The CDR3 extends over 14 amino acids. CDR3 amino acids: CASSPLNGYQPQHF. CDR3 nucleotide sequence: TGTGCCAGCAGTCCTCTAAACGGGTATCAGCCCCAGCATTTT.

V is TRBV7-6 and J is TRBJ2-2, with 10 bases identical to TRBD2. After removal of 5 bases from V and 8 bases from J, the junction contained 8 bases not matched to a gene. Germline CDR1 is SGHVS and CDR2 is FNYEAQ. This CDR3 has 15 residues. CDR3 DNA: TGTGCCAGCAGCCCCCCGGGACTAGCGCGAGGGGAGCTGTTTTTT. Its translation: CASSPPGLARGELFF.

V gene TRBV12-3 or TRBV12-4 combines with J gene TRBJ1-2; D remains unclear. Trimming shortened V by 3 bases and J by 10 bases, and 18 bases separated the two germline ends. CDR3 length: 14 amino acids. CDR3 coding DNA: TGTGCCAGCAGTTTCCGAGTGGTAGGGCACGACTACACCTTC. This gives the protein CASSFRVVGHDYTF.

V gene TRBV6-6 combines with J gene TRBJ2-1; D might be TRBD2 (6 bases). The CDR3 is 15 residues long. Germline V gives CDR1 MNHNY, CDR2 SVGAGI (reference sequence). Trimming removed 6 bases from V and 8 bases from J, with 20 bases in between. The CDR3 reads CASRRAEGQRDEQFF. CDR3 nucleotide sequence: TGTGCCAGCAGAAGAGCGGAGGGGCAACGAGATGAGCAGTTCTTC.

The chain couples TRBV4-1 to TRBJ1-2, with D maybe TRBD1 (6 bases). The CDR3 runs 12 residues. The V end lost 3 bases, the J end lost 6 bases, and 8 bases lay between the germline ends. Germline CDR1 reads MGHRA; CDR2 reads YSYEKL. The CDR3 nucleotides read TGCGCCAGCAGCCATTGGACAGATGGCTACACCTTC. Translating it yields CASSHWTDGYTF.

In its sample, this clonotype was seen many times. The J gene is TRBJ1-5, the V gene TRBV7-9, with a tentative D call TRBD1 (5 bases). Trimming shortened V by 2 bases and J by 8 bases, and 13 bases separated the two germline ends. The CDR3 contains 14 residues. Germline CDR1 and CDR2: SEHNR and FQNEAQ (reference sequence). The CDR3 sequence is CASSLTGAFEPQHF. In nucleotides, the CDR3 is TGTGCCAGCAGCTTAACCGGGGCTTTCGAGCCCCAGCATTTT.

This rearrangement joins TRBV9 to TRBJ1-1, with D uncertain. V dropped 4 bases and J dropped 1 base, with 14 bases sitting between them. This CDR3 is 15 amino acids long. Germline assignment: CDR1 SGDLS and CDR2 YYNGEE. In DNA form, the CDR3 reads TGTGCCAGCAGCCCGAGTCTTTACTCGAACACTGAAGCTTTCTTT. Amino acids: CASSPSLYSNTEAFF.

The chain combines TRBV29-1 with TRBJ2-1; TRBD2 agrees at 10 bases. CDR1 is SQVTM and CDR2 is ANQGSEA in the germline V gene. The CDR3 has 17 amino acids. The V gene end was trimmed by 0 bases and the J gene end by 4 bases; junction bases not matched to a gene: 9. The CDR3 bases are TGCAGCGTTGAAGATCTGAATAGCGGGGGGTCATACAATGAGCAGTTCTTC. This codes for CSVEDLNSGGSYNEQFF.

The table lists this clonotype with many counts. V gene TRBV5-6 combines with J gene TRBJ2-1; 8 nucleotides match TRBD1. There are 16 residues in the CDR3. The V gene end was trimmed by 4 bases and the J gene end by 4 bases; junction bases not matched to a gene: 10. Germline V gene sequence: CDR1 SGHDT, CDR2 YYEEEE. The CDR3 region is CASSPQGGLTYNEQFF. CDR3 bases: TGTGCCAGCAGCCCACAGGGGGGACTTACATACAATGAGCAGTTCTTC.

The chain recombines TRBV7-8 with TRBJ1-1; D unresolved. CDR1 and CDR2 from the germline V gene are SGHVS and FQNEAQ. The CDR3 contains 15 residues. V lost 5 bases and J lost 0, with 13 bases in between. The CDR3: CASSDPNGVNTEAFF. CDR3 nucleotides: TGTGCCAGCAGCGATCCAAACGGGGTGAACACTGAAGCTTTCTTT.

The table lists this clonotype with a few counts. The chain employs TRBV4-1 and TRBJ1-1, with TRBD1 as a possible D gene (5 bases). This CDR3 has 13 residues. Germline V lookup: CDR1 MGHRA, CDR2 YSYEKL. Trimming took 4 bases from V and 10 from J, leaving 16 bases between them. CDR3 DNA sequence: TGCGCCAGCAGCCCCAGAGCGGGGGAGGGAGCTTTCTTT. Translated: CASSPRAGEGAFF.

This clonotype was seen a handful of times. CDR3: CASSLLESGNTIYF. As DNA, the CDR3 is TGTGCCAGCAGTTTACTGGAATCTGGAAACACCATATATTTT. The chain is built from TRBV12-3 or TRBV12-4 and TRBJ1-3; D unresolved. V lost 2 bases and J lost 1, with 6 bases in between. The CDR3 contains 14 residues.

The CDR3 region is CASSEDVRTSNIDEQFF. In DNA, the CDR3 is TGTGCCAGCAGTGAAGACGTCCGGACTAGCAACATCGATGAGCAGTTCTTC. J is TRBJ2-1 and V is TRBV6-1; the match to TRBD2 covers 8 bases. V trimming: 1 base; J trimming: 8 bases; junction bases outside the gene matches: 13. Germline V gene lookup returns CDR1 MNHNS and CDR2 SASEGT. This CDR3 is built from 17 residues.

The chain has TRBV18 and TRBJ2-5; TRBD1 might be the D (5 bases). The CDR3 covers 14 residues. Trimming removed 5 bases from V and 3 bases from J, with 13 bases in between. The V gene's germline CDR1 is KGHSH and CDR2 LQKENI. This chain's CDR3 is CASSARQGEETQYF. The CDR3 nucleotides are TGTGCCAGCTCAGCCCGACAAGGGGAAGAGACCCAGTACTTC.

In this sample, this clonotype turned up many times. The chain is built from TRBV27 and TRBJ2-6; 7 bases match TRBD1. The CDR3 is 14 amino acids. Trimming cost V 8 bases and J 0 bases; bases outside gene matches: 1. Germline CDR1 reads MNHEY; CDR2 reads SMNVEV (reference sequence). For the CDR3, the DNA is TGTGCCAGCGGGGACAGCTCTGGGGCCAACGTCCTGACTTTC. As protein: CASGDSSGANVLTF.

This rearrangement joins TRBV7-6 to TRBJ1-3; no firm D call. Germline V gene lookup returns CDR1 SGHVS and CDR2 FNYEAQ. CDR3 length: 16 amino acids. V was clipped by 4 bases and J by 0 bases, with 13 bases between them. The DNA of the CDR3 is TGTGCCAGCAGCTCTGCAGGACCGAGCTCTGGAAACACCATATATTTT. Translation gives CASSSAGPSSGNTIYF.

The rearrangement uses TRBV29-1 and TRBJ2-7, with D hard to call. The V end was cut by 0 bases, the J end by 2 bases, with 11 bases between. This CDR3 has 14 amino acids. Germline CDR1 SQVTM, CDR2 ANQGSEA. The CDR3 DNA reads TGCAGCGTTGAAGATACCCTCGGAACCTACGAGCAGTACTTC. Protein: CSVEDTLGTYEQYF.

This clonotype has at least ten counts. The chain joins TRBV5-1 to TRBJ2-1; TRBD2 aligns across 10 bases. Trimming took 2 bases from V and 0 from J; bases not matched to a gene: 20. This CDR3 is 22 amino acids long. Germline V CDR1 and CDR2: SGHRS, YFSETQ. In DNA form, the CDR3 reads TGCGCCAGCAGCTTCCCACCACTAAGGCTAGCGGGGGCCACCTCCTCCTACAATGAGCAGTTCTTC. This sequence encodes CASSFPPLRLAGATSSYNEQFF.

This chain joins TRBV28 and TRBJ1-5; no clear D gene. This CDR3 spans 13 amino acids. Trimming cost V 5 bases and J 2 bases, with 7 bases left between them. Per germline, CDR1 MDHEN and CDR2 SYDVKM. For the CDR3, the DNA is TGTGCCAGCAGTGATCAAGGCAATCAGCCCCAGCATTTT. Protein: CASSDQGNQPQHF.

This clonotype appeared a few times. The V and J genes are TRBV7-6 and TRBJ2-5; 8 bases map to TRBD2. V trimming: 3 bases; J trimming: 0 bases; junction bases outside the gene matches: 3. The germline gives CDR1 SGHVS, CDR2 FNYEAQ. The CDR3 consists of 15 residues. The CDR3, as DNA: TGTGCCAGCAGCTTTGGCGGGGGGCACCAAGAGACCCAGTACTTC. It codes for CASSFGGGHQETQYF.

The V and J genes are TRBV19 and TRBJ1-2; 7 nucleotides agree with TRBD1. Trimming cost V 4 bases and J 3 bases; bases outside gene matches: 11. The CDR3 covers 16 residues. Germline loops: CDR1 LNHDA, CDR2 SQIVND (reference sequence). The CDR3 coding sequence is TGTGCCAGTAGTACCCGTCTGGGCAGGGGGGACTATGGCTACACCTTC. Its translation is CASSTRLGRGDYGYTF.

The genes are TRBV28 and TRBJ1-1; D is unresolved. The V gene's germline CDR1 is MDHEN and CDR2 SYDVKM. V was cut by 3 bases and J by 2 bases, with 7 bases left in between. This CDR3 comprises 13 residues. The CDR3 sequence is CASSFVQNTEAFF. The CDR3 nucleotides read TGTGCCAGCAGTTTCGTCCAAAACACTGAAGCTTTCTTT. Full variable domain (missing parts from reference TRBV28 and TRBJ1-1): DVKVTQSSRYLVKRTGEKVFLECVQDMDHENMFWYRQDPGLGLRLIYFSYDVKMKEKGDIPEGYSVSREKKERFSLILESASTNQTSMYLCASSFVQNTEAFFGQGTRLTVV.